The rows below give T cell receptor beta chains drawn from one sample of a study of shared clonotypes between healthy human individuals. Repertoires were generated with immunoSEQ multiplex PCR, while TCRdb's copy carries only in-frame clones and drops some. The sample includes 400,000 to 500,000 clones, around three quarters of them seen just once. Sequencing input: PBMCs. Every receptor here comes from a middle-aged woman in good health. Some clones in this sample may be carry-over from other donors' samples. Both conserved end residues are part of each CDR3. D genes are given only for firm matches. Clone sizes are given selectively: once, few, many, or a class where the clone is expanded.

CDR3nt: TGTGCCAGCAGCCTGCCGGGGGGACTCCAAGAGACCCAGTACTTC
CDR3aa: CASSLPGGLQETQYF
d_gene: TRBD2
j_gene: TRBJ2-5
v_gene: TRBV5-4
abundance: -

CDR3nt: TGTGCCACCACGGGGGGAGGGGGTATATTCTCCGGCTACACCTTC
CDR3aa: CATTGGGGIFSGYTF
d_gene: -
j_gene: TRBJ1-2
v_gene: TRBV28
abundance: -

CDR3nt: TGTGCCAGCAGTTCGACAGGGCAGCCCCAGCATTTT
CDR3aa: CASSSTGQPQHF
d_gene: TRBD1
j_gene: TRBJ1-5
v_gene: TRBV27
abundance: -

CDR3nt: TGCGCCAGCAGCCCGATAGCGGGAGATGTAAATGAGCAGTTCTTC
CDR3aa: CASSPIAGDVNEQFF
d_gene: TRBD2
j_gene: TRBJ2-1
v_gene: TRBV5-1
abundance: -

CDR3nt: TGTGCCAGCAGCTTGAACAGGGGCGAGACCCAGTACTTC
CDR3aa: CASSLNRGETQYF
d_gene: TRBD1
j_gene: TRBJ2-5
v_gene: TRBV11-3
abundance: -

CDR3nt: TGCGCCAGCAGCCAACGGTACTCCTACGAGCAGTACTTC
CDR3aa: CASSQRYSYEQYF
d_gene: -
j_gene: TRBJ2-7
v_gene: TRBV4-3
abundance: -

CDR3nt: TGTGCCAGCAACGGGGGGGGAGCAGATACGCAGTATTTT
CDR3aa: CASNGGGADTQYF
d_gene: TRBD2
j_gene: TRBJ2-3
v_gene: TRBV28
abundance: -

CDR3nt: TGTGCCAGCAGTTCGATGACTAGCATTAAAGAGACCCAGTACTTC
CDR3aa: CASSSMTSIKETQYF
d_gene: TRBD2
j_gene: TRBJ2-5
v_gene: TRBV28
abundance: -

CDR3nt: TGTGCCAGCAGTCGGAGACAGGTCACCGGGGAGCTGTTTTTT
CDR3aa: CASSRRQVTGELFF
d_gene: -
j_gene: TRBJ2-2
v_gene: TRBV14
abundance: -

CDR3nt: TGTGCCAGCAGACTAGCGGGAGCGGGCACCGGGGAGCTGTTTTTT
CDR3aa: CASRLAGAGTGELFF
d_gene: TRBD2
j_gene: TRBJ2-2
v_gene: TRBV7-2
abundance: -

CDR3nt: TGTGCCAGCAGTGAAACGGGTAGCAATCAGCCCCAGCATTTT
CDR3aa: CASSETGSNQPQHF
d_gene: -
j_gene: TRBJ1-5
v_gene: TRBV2
abundance: -

CDR3nt: TGTGCCAGCAGCCCAAAATTGACAGAAATTGAAGCTTTCTTT
CDR3aa: CASSPKLTEIEAFF
d_gene: -
j_gene: TRBJ1-1
v_gene: TRBV7-2
abundance: few

CDR3nt: TGCAGCGTTGAAGGGAATGGGGGCTGGGGCTACACCTTC
CDR3aa: CSVEGNGGWGYTF
d_gene: -
j_gene: TRBJ1-2
v_gene: TRBV29-1
abundance: -

CDR3nt: TGTGCCAGCAGCCCCCCGGGACTAGGGGCCCGAACGCAGTATTTT
CDR3aa: CASSPPGLGARTQYF
d_gene: TRBD2
j_gene: TRBJ2-3
v_gene: TRBV6-5
abundance: -

CDR3nt: TGTGCCAGCAGTGACGTCTCTGGGGCCAACGTCCTGACTTTC
CDR3aa: CASSDVSGANVLTF
d_gene: -
j_gene: TRBJ2-6
v_gene: TRBV2
abundance: -

CDR3nt: TGTGCCAGCAGGGGTGTAGCGGGAGGGCGGACAGATACGCAGTATTTT
CDR3aa: CASRGVAGGRTDTQYF
d_gene: TRBD2
j_gene: TRBJ2-3
v_gene: TRBV6-4
abundance: -

CDR3nt: TGTGCCAGCAGTTTTCCCCAGGGGGCGCGCAATCAGCCCCAGCATTTT
CDR3aa: CASSFPQGARNQPQHF
d_gene: TRBD1
j_gene: TRBJ1-5
v_gene: TRBV28
abundance: -

CDR3nt: TGCGCCAGCAGCGAGCGGGAGGGCCAGAATGAGCAGTTCTTC
CDR3aa: CASSEREGQNEQFF
d_gene: TRBD2
j_gene: TRBJ2-1
v_gene: TRBV5-1
abundance: -

CDR3nt: TGTGCCAGCAGTGAACAGGCTAGCGGCCCCTACGAGCAGTACTTC
CDR3aa: CASSEQASGPYEQYF
d_gene: TRBD2
j_gene: TRBJ2-7
v_gene: TRBV6-1
abundance: -

CDR3nt: TGTGCCAATACTCCGACAGGGGTAACTTCCTACGAGCAGTACTTC
CDR3aa: CANTPTGVTSYEQYF
d_gene: TRBD1
j_gene: TRBJ2-7
v_gene: TRBV19
abundance: -

CDR3nt: TGTGCCAGCAGCAGGGAAGAGATCCCTGGCTACACCTTC
CDR3aa: CASSREEIPGYTF
d_gene: -
j_gene: TRBJ1-2
v_gene: TRBV7-8
abundance: -

CDR3nt: TGTGCCAGCAGTTTAAGGCAGGTAACCGACGAGCAGTACTTC
CDR3aa: CASSLRQVTDEQYF
d_gene: -
j_gene: TRBJ2-7
v_gene: TRBV28
abundance: -

CDR3nt: TGCGCCAGCAAAGGCGGGACTAGCACAGATACGCAGTATTTT
CDR3aa: CASKGGTSTDTQYF
d_gene: -
j_gene: TRBJ2-3
v_gene: TRBV10-2
abundance: -

CDR3nt: TGTGCCAGCTCAACGGACTCAGGTTACAATGAGCAGTTCTTC
CDR3aa: CASSTDSGYNEQFF
d_gene: -
j_gene: TRBJ2-1
v_gene: TRBV18
abundance: -

CDR3nt: TGTGCCAGCAGCCCACCTAGACTAGTGGCCAATGAGCAGTTCTTC
CDR3aa: CASSPPRLVANEQFF
d_gene: -
j_gene: TRBJ2-1
v_gene: TRBV7-2
abundance: -

CDR3nt: TGTGCCAGCAGTGGACAGGGTAACAATGAGCAGTTCTTC
CDR3aa: CASSGQGNNEQFF
d_gene: TRBD1
j_gene: TRBJ2-1
v_gene: TRBV6-1
abundance: -

CDR3nt: TGTGCCAGTAGTATTGGGGGACAGGGGATCTCCCAAGAGACCCAGTACTTC
CDR3aa: CASSIGGQGISQETQYF
d_gene: TRBD1
j_gene: TRBJ2-5
v_gene: TRBV19
abundance: -

CDR3nt: TGTGCCAGCAGCTTAGAAACTAGCGGGCCCTACGAGCAGTACTTC
CDR3aa: CASSLETSGPYEQYF
d_gene: TRBD2
j_gene: TRBJ2-7
v_gene: TRBV7-2
abundance: -

CDR3nt: TGTGCCAGCAGCTTAGGGTTGGGGGACTCCTACGAGCGGTACTTC
CDR3aa: CASSLGLGDSYERYF
d_gene: -
j_gene: TRBJ2-7
v_gene: TRBV7-6
abundance: -

CDR3nt: TGTGCCAGTAGTATGGGGTTGGGAAACACTGAAGCTTTCTTT
CDR3aa: CASSMGLGNTEAFF
d_gene: -
j_gene: TRBJ1-1
v_gene: TRBV19
abundance: -

CDR3nt: TGTGCCAGCAGTTTGACAGGGCCCCTTGATGAAAAACTGTTTTTT
CDR3aa: CASSLTGPLDEKLFF
d_gene: TRBD1
j_gene: TRBJ1-4
v_gene: TRBV28
abundance: -

CDR3nt: TGTGCCAGCAGCTCGGCGATGTACAATGAGCAGTTCTTC
CDR3aa: CASSSAMYNEQFF
d_gene: -
j_gene: TRBJ2-1
v_gene: TRBV5-4
abundance: -

CDR3nt: TGTGCCAGCAGCCGAGCGGGAGAGAGGGTAGATACGCAGTATTTT
CDR3aa: CASSRAGERVDTQYF
d_gene: TRBD2
j_gene: TRBJ2-3
v_gene: TRBV5-4
abundance: -

CDR3nt: TGTGCCAGCAGCTTGTTTGAGACCCAGTACTTC
CDR3aa: CASSLFETQYF
d_gene: -
j_gene: TRBJ2-5
v_gene: TRBV5-6
abundance: -

CDR3nt: TGCGCCAGCAACTCGGGAGGGGGCTACAATGAGCAGTTCTTC
CDR3aa: CASNSGGGYNEQFF
d_gene: TRBD2
j_gene: TRBJ2-1
v_gene: TRBV10-2
abundance: -

CDR3nt: TGTGCCAGCAGCCAATCCTATGAGCAGTTCTTC
CDR3aa: CASSQSYEQFF
d_gene: -
j_gene: TRBJ2-1
v_gene: TRBV14
abundance: once

CDR3nt: TGTGCCAGCAGTGAAGGGGGGGGCGCCGCCGCTGAAGCTTTCTTT
CDR3aa: CASSEGGGAAAEAFF
d_gene: -
j_gene: TRBJ1-1
v_gene: TRBV2
abundance: -

CDR3nt: TGTGCCAGCAGTTCCCGTTATAGCAATCAGCCCCAGCATTTT
CDR3aa: CASSSRYSNQPQHF
d_gene: -
j_gene: TRBJ1-5
v_gene: TRBV28
abundance: many

CDR3nt: TGTGCCAGCTCACCAGGGTACGATGAGCAGTTCTTC
CDR3aa: CASSPGYDEQFF
d_gene: -
j_gene: TRBJ2-1
v_gene: TRBV18
abundance: -

CDR3nt: TGTGCCAGCTCACCACAGGGACAGAATGAAAAACTGTTTTTT
CDR3aa: CASSPQGQNEKLFF
d_gene: TRBD1
j_gene: TRBJ1-4
v_gene: TRBV18
abundance: few